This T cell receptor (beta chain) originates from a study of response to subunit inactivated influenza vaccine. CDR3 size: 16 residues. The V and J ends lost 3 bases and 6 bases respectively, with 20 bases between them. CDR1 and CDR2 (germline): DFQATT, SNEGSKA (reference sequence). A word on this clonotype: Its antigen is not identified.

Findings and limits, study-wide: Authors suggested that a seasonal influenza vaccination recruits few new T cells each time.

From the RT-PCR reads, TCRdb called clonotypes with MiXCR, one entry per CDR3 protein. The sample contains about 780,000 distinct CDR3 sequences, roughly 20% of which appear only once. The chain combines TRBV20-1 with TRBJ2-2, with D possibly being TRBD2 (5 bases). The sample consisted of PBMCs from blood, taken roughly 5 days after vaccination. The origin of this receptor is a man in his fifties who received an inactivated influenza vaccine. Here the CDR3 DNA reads TGCAGTGCTAGGGAGGCCTCGGCGAATGGCGCCGGGGAGCTGTTTTTT. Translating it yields CSAREASANGAGELFF.